This TCR beta chain was profiled in a study of T cells in Graves' hyperthyroidism and ophthalmopathy. The CDR3 consists of 14 residues. CDR1 is MNHEY and CDR2 is SVGEGT in the germline V gene. V dropped 5 bases and J dropped 5 bases, with 12 bases sitting between them. This clonotype was observed a handful of times. Ophthalmopathy patients all had a Clinical Activity Score of at least 3, a NOSPECS grade of at least 4 and disease under 3 months old. Regions amplified from RNA transcripts were the TCR beta CDR3 regions. TCR CDR3 regions were first amplified by RT-PCR with HTBI primers. In TCRdb, the multiplex PCR reads were re-called with MiXCR into one record per CDR3 protein. This repertoire shows a few hundred thousand distinct CDR3 sequences, around 15% found once; its top ten account for about 3.5%.

The chain recombines TRBV6-2 or TRBV6-3 with TRBJ2-2; weak D call: TRBD1 (6 bases). The source of this sequence is a woman between 35 and 50 years old with Graves' ophthalmopathy. The specimen was blood. The DNA for the CDR3 is TGTGCCAGCAGTGTAAACAGGGTTACCGGGGAGCTGTTTTTT. Translating gives CASSVNRVTGELFF.